The 4 T cell receptor beta chains in this list originate from one sample, sequenced in a study of blood T cell repertoires in COVID-19 (dated by TCRdb to about 2020). The library was built by means of the immunoSEQ multiplex PCR assay. The table comes from immuneACCESS by way of TCRdb, which keeps in-frame sequences with V and J called. Part of the clones is missing from these tables; in studies checked, under half for an unresolved V gene and the rest for unknown reasons. Recorded for this sample are about 88,000 clones; approximately 92% of them occurred a single time. The biggest ten clones account for 5.2% of the sample. The sample comprised peripheral blood. Every receptor here comes from a woman older than 75 with active COVID-19.

This chain connects TRBV15 to TRBJ2-7, with 7 bases that match TRBD1. The CDR3 extends over 15 amino acids. The germline V gene encodes CDR1 LNHNV and CDR2 YYDKDF (reference sequence). V was clipped by 4 bases and J by 3 bases; unmatched bases: 9. The CDR3 region has the DNA TGTGCCACCAGCAAAGAGACAGGGCGTCTCTACGAGCAGTACTTC. It specifies CATSKETGRLYEQYF.

The V call is TRBV9, the J call TRBJ2-7, with D perhaps TRBD2 (6 bases). This CDR3 has 15 residues. V was clipped by 0 bases and J by 3 bases, with 13 bases between them. Germline assignment: CDR1 SGDLS and CDR2 YYNGEE. CDR3 sequence: CASSVGGGVGYEQYF. The CDR3 DNA reads TGTGCCAGCAGCGTAGGAGGAGGGGTGGGCTACGAGCAGTACTTC.

V usage is TRBV9 and J usage is TRBJ2-1; 8 bases agree with TRBD1. CDR1 is SGDLS and CDR2 is YYNGEE in the germline V gene. The CDR3 extends over 15 amino acids. The trim removed 6 bases at V and 7 bases at J, leaving 12 bases unmatched. The chain's CDR3 is CASNGQGPYGNEQFF. The CDR3 bases are TGTGCCAGCAACGGACAGGGCCCATATGGGAATGAGCAGTTCTTC.

The J gene is TRBJ1-2, the V gene TRBV6-2 or TRBV6-3; 9 nucleotides line up with TRBD1. V was clipped by 7 bases and J by 6 bases; unmatched bases: 15. Per the germline V gene, CDR1 is MNHEY and CDR2 is SVGEGT. This CDR3 is 16 amino acids long. The CDR3 DNA follows: TGTGCCAGCACCCCCCGGGGGGGGACAGGGATCAATGGCTACACCTTC. Encoded protein: CASTPRGGTGINGYTF.